This TCR beta chain was identified in a study of blood T cell repertoires in COVID-19. For the study at large: Italy, Spain and the United States were the sources of the convalescent and acute COVID-19 samples. The cDNA or gDNA used as material had been derived from T cells, B-cell-depleted T cells, or PBMCs.

From germline, CDR1 is LNHDA and CDR2 SQIVND (reference sequence). This CDR3 is built from 16 residues. The V gene end was trimmed by 10 bases and the J gene end by 1 base; junction bases not matched to a gene: 12. Some clones are missing from TCRdb's copy, which holds only in-frame ones; the method was immunoSEQ multiplex PCR. The sample includes some 240,000 clones, approximately 90% of them seen just once. The sequenced sample consisted of peripheral blood. The chain recombines TRBV19 with TRBJ2-3; 9 bases align to TRBD2. The sequence was collected from a man aged 60-69 years who had recovered from COVID-19. CDR3 sequence reads: CATDPWASGGTDTQYF. CDR3 in DNA: TGTGCCACTGACCCCTGGGCTAGCGGGGGCACAGATACGCAGTATTTT.